A selection of T cell receptor beta chains follows, all from one sample in a study of metastatic and nonmetastatic thyroid tumors. TCRdb reprocessed the PCR reads via MiXCR. This table has over 45,000 clones, less than 25% appearing once. The source material was blood. The receptors stem from a male donor with papillary thyroid cancer or a benign thyroid nodule (not recorded which). Some clones in this sample may be carry-over from other donors' samples. Each CDR3 is given with its conserved first and last residue. The D gene is left open where the match is weak. Clone size is shown for a subset of rows, as once, few, many or a class of expanded clone.

CASSEASGGALTGNTIYF | TGTGCCAGCAGTGAAGCTAGCGGGGGGGCGCTAACCGGAAACACCATATATTTT | TRBV6-1 | NA | 18 | TRBJ1-3 | NA
CSARAFDQTAQYF | TGCAGTGCTAGAGCCTTTGACCAAACGGCGCAGTACTTC | TRBV20-1 | NA | 13 | TRBJ2-7 | NA
CSVVQGSWETQYF | TGCAGCGTTGTACAGGGTAGTTGGGAGACCCAGTACTTC | TRBV29-1 | many | 13 | TRBJ2-5 | NA
CSARLSGNDYEQYF | TGCAGTGCTAGACTTAGCGGGAATGACTACGAGCAGTACTTC | TRBV20-1 | NA | 14 | TRBJ2-7 | TRBD2
CSAPYIRGWTDTQYF | TGCAGTGCTCCCTACATCCGCGGGTGGACAGATACGCAGTATTTT | TRBV20-1 | NA | 15 | TRBJ2-3 | NA
CSARDGGTSGNF | TGCAGTGCTAGAGATGGCGGGACTAGCGGGAACTTC | TRBV20-1 | many | 12 | TRBJ2-7 | TRBD2
CSARSGGQEYEQYF | TGCAGTGCTAGAAGTGGGGGACAGGAGTACGAGCAGTACTTC | TRBV20-1 | NA | 14 | TRBJ2-7 | TRBD1
CATSGTPGQGGTGELFF | TGTGCCACCAGTGGAACTCCGGGACAGGGTGGCACCGGGGAGCTGTTTTTT | TRBV24-1 | many | 17 | TRBJ2-2 | TRBD1
CASSQGNEVYYNEQFF | TGTGCCAGCAGCCAGGGGAATGAGGTCTACTACAATGAGCAGTTCTTC | TRBV4-2 | NA | 16 | TRBJ2-1 | NA
CASSHTADVSNQPQHF | TGTGCCAGCAGCCACACTGCGGACGTTAGCAATCAGCCCCAGCATTTT | TRBV2 | many | 16 | TRBJ1-5 | NA
CASSQDSTSGSDISYEQYF | TGCGCCAGCAGCCAAGATTCAACTAGCGGGAGCGATATCTCCTACGAGCAGTACTTC | TRBV4-1 | many | 19 | TRBJ2-7 | TRBD2
CASSYGTGRRGTEAFF | TGTGCCAGCAGTTATGGGACAGGTAGAAGGGGCACTGAAGCTTTCTTT | TRBV6-5 | many | 16 | TRBJ1-1 | TRBD1
CASSGGLAGGPTDTQYF | TGTGCCAGCAGTGGAGGATTAGCGGGAGGGCCTACAGATACGCAGTATTTT | TRBV6-1 | few | 17 | TRBJ2-3 | TRBD2
CASSLPGMDTEAFF | TGTGCCAGCAGCCTCCCGGGGATGGACACTGAAGCTTTCTTT | TRBV14 | many | 14 | TRBJ1-1 | NA
CASSSRDRGDIQYF | TGTGCCAGCAGTTCCCGGGACAGGGGAGACATTCAGTACTTC | TRBV6-1 | many | 14 | TRBJ2-4 | TRBD1
CASSSTSQSERHNEQLF | TGTGCCAGCAGTTCAACCTCGCAATCAGAAAGACACAATGAGCAGTTATTC | TRBV28 | few | 17 | TRBJ2-1 | NA